This T cell receptor (beta chain) was sequenced for a study of identical twins. Overall study findings and caveats: Conclusions came from cross-sectional statistical analysis, not from following the same donors.

This CDR3 region has 13 residues. CDR1 is SEHNR, CDR2 FQNEAQ, per germline (reference sequence). V was pared by 8 bases and J by 2 bases, with 6 bases of the junction left unmatched. MiXCR was run by TCRdb on the 5' RACE reads, yielding one entry per CDR3 protein. The data show more than 350,000 distinct CDR3 sequences, 7% to 9.5% seen once. A note on this clonotype: Its cognate antigen is unknown.

Sequencing was performed on naive T cells sorted from blood. V gene TRBV7-9 combines with J gene TRBJ2-7; 7 bases fit TRBD2. This TCR was recovered from a woman aged 50 to 60 in good health. In DNA, the CDR3 is TGTGCCAGCCGAACTAGCGAAACCTACGAGCAGTACTTC. Amino acids: CASRTSETYEQYF.